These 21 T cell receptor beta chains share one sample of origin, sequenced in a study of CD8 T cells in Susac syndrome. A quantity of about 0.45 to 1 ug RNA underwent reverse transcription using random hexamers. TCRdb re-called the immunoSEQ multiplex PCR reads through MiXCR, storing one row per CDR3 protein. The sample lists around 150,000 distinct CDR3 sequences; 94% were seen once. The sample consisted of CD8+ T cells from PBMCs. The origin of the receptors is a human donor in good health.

Here the CDR3 reads CASSTRDGTEAFF. The CDR3 coding sequence is TGTGCCAGTAGTACTCGGGACGGTACTGAAGCTTTCTTT. The chain employs TRBV19 and TRBJ1-1, with D perhaps TRBD1 (5 bases). CDR3 length: 13 amino acids. Trimming shortened V by 4 bases and J by 5 bases, and 11 bases separated the two germline ends. Germline CDR1 LNHDA, CDR2 SQIVND (reference sequence).

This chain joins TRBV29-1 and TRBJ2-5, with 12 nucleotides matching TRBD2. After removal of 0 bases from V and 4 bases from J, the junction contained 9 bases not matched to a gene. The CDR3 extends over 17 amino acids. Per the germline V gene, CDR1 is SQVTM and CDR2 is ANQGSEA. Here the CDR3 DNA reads TGCAGCGTTGAAGATGACCCGACTAGCGGGAGTGGAGAGACCCAGTACTTC. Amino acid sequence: CSVEDDPTSGSGETQYF.

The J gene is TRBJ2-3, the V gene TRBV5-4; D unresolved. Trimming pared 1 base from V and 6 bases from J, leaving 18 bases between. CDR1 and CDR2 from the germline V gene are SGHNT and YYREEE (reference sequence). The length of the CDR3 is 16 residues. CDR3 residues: CASSLLFGLNMDTQYF. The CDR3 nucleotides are TGTGCCAGCAGCTTGCTGTTTGGGCTAAACATGGATACGCAGTATTTT.

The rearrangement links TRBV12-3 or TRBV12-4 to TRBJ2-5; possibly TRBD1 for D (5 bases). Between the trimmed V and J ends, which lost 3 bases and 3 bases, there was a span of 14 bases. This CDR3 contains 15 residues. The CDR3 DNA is TGTGCCAGCAGTTTGAGCGACAGCTTCGAAGAGACCCAGTACTTC. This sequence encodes CASSLSDSFEETQYF.

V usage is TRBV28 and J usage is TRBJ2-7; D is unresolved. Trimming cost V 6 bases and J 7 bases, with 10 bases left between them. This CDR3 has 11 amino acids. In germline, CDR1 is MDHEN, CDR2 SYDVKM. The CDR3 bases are TGTGCCAGCAGCGCCTCGGAGGAGCAGTACTTC. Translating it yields CASSASEEQYF. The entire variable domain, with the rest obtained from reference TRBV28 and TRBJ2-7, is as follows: DVKVTQSSRYLVKRTGEKVFLECVQDMDHENMFWYRQDPGLGLRLIYFSYDVKMKEKGDIPEGYSVSREKKERFSLILESASTNQTSMYLCASSASEEQYFGPGTRLTVT.

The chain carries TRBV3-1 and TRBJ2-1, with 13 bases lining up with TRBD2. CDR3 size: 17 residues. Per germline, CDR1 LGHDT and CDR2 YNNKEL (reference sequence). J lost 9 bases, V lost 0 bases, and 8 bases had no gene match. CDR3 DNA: TGTGCCAGCAGCCAAGAAATAGGACTAGCGGGAGTTGGTGAGCAGTTCTTC. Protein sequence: CASSQEIGLAGVGEQFF.

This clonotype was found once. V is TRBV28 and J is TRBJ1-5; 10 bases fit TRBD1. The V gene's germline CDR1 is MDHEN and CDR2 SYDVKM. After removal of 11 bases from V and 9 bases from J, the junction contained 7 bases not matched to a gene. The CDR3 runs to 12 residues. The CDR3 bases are TGTGCCGGATGCGACAGGGGGCTGCCCCAGCATTTT. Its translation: CAGCDRGLPQHF.

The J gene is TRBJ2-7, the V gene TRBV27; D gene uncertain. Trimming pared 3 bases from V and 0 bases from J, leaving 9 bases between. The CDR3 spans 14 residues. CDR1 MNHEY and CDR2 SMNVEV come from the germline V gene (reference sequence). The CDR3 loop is CASSFGQHSYEQYF. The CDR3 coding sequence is TGTGCCAGCAGTTTTGGGCAGCACTCCTACGAGCAGTACTTC.

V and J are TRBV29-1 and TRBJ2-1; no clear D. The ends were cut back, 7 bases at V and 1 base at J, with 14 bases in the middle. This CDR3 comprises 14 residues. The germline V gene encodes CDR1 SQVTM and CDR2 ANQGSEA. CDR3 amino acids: CSAVDITSYNEQFF. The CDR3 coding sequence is TGCAGCGCCGTTGACATTACGTCCTACAATGAGCAGTTCTTC.

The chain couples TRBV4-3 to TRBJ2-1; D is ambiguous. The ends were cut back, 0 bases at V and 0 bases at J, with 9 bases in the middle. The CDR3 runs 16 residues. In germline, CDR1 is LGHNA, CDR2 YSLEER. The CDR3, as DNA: TGCGCCAGCAGCCAAGATAGGGCGAGCTCCTACAATGAGCAGTTCTTC. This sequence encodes CASSQDRASSYNEQFF.

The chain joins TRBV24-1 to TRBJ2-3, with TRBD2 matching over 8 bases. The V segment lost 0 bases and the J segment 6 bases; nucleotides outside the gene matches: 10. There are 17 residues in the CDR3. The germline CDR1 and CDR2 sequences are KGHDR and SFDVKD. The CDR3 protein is CATSDLQAGVLPDTQYF. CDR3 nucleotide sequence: TGTGCCACCAGTGATTTGCAAGCGGGAGTCCTCCCGGATACGCAGTATTTT.

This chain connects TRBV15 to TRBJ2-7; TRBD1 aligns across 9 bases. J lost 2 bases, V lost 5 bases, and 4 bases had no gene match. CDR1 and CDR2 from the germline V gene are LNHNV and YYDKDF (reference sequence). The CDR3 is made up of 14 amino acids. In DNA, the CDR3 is TGTGCCACCAGCGGCGGGACAGGGACCTACGAGCAGTACTTC. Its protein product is CATSGGTGTYEQYF.

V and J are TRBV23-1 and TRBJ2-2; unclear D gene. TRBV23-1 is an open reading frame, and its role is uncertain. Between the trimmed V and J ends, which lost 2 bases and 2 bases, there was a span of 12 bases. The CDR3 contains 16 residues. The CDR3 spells CASSQRKAGNTGELFF. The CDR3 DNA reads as TGCGCCAGCAGTCAAAGGAAAGCAGGAAACACCGGGGAGCTGTTTTTT.

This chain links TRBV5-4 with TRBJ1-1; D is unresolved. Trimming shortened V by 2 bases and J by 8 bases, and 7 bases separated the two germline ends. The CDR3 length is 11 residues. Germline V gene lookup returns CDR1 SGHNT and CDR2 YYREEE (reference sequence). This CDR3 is CASSFSDEAFF. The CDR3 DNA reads TGTGCCAGCAGCTTTAGCGACGAAGCTTTCTTT.

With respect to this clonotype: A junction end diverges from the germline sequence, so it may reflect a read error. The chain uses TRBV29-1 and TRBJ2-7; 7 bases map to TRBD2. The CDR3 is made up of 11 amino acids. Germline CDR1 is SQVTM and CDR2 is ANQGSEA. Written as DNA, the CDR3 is TGCAGCATTGAGCGGGGTGGCGAGCAGTACTTC. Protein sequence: CSIERGGEQYF.

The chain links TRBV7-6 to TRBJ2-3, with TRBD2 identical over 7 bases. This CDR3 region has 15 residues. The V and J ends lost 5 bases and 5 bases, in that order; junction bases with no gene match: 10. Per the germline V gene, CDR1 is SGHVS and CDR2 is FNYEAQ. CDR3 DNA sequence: TGTGCCAGCAGCCTCCGGGACTACAAGAGAGATACGCAGTATTTT. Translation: CASSLRDYKRDTQYF.

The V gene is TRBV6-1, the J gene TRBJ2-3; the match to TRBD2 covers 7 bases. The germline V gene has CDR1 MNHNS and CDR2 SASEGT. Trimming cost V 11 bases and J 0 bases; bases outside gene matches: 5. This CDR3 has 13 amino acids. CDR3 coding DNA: TGTGCCCTGGGGGGGACTAGCACAGATACGCAGTATTTT. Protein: CALGGTSTDTQYF.

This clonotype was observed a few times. This chain's CDR3 is CATSDALGRAFF. The CDR3 nucleotides are TGTGCCACCAGTGATGCCCTTGGTCGGGCTTTCTTT. The chain uses TRBV24-1 and TRBJ1-1; D call uncertain. The CDR3 is made up of 12 amino acids. Germline CDR1 reads KGHDR; CDR2 reads SFDVKD. V was clipped by 3 bases and J by 11 bases, with 12 bases between them.

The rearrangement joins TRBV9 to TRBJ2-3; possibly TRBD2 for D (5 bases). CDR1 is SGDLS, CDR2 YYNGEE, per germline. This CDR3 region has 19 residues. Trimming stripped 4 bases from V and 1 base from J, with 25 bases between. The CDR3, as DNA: TGTGCCAGCAGCCCCCGAGAGGGAAGCGCTACGTACGGCACAGATACGCAGTATTTT. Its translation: CASSPREGSATYGTDTQYF.

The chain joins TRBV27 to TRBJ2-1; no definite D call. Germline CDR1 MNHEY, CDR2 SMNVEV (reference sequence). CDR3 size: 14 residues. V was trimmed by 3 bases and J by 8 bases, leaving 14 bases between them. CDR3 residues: CASSFTPWLDEQFF. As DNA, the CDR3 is TGTGCCAGCAGTTTTACCCCATGGTTGGATGAGCAGTTCTTC.

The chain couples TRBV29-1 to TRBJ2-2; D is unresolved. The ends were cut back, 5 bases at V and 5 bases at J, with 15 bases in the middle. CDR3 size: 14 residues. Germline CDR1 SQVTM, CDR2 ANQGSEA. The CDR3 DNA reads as TGCAGCGTTACAGACCCGAAGGGAACCGGGGAGCTGTTTTTT. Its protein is CSVTDPKGTGELFF.